This TCR beta chain was documented in a study of blood T cell repertoires in COVID-19. Background on the study: Sites in the United States, Italy and Spain provided acute and convalescent COVID-19 samples. T cells, B-cell-depleted T cells, or PBMCs provided the cDNA or gDNA that served as material.

Original analysis: Reference gene primer amplification gave estimated nucleated cell counts. Produced via immunoSEQ multiplex PCR; TCRdb's table is partial and in-frame only. Clone size and the V and J calls come from that table; the DNA yielded D and trimming. There are just over 70,000 clones in the sample; under 90% occur only once, and 15% to 20% lies in the top ten. V was trimmed by 6 bases and J by 7 bases, leaving 15 bases between them. This CDR3 region has 13 residues. Germline CDR1 LNHDA, CDR2 SQIVND (reference sequence). Sample: peripheral blood. The chain links TRBV19 to TRBJ1-1; no firm D call. The TCR originated in a man between 65 and 85 years old who had recovered from COVID-19. The CDR3 protein is CASRRTGNYEAFF. The CDR3 DNA sequence: TGTGCCAGTAGGAGGACCGGGAATTATGAAGCTTTCTTT.